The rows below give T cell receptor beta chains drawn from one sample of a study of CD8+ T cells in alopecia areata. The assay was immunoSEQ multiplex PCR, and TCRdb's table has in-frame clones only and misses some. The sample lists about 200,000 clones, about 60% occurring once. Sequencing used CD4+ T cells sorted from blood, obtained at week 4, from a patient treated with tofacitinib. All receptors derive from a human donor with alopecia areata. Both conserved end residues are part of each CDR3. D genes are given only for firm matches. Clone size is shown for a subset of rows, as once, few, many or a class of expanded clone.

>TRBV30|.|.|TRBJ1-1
CASDRLNTEAFF
TGTGCCTCCGACAGGCTGAACACTGAAGCTTTCTTT
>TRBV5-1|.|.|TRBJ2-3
CASSWGLATDTQYF
TGCGCCAGCAGCTGGGGTCTAGCAACAGATACGCAGTATTTT
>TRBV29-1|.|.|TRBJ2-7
CSVRQDSYEQYF
TGCAGCGTTAGGCAGGACTCCTACGAGCAGTACTTC
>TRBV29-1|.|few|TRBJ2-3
CSVDTGRWADTQYF
TGCAGCGTCGACACAGGGAGATGGGCAGATACGCAGTATTTT
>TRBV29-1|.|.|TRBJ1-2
CSVGDGYTF
TGCAGCGTAGGGGACGGCTACACCTTC
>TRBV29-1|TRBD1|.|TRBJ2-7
CSGTLGQGRSYEQYF
TGCAGCGGGACACTCGGACAGGGTAGATCCTACGAGCAGTACTTC
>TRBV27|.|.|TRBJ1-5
CASSSGDNTVYSNQPQHF
TGTGCCAGCAGTTCCGGGGACAATACGGTCTATAGCAATCAGCCCCAGCATTTT
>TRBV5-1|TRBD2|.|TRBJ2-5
CASRPGGPPQETQYF
TGCGCCAGCAGGCCGGGGGGGCCCCCACAAGAGACCCAGTACTTC
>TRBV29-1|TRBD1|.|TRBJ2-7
CSVAGQAYEQYF
TGCAGCGTTGCCGGACAGGCCTACGAGCAGTACTTC
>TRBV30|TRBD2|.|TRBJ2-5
CAWTSGGFETQYF
TGTGCCTGGACCAGCGGGGGATTCGAGACCCAGTACTTC
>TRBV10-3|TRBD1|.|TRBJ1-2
CAISESYRDRAFYTF
TGTGCCATCAGTGAGTCCTACCGGGACAGGGCCTTCTACACCTTC
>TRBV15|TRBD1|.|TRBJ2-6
CATSRDRGGGGANVLTF
TGTGCCACCAGCAGAGATCGAGGGGGCGGTGGGGCCAACGTCCTGACTTTC
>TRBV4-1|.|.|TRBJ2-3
CASSHRGARTDTQYF
TGCGCCAGCAGCCATCGGGGGGCTCGTACAGATACGCAGTATTTT
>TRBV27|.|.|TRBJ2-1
CASRWYNEQFF
TGTGCCTCCCGGTGGTACAATGAGCAGTTCTTC
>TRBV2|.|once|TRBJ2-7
CASSDTRFIYEQYF
TGTGCCAGCAGTGATACTAGGTTTATCTACGAGCAGTACTTC